Below, 29 T cell receptor beta chains from the same sample are listed, as sequenced in a study of T-cell memory formation after mild COVID-19. TCRdb re-analysed the 5' RACE reads in MiXCR, keeping a single row per CDR3 protein. This table holds about 190,000 distinct CDR3 sequences, over 9.5% found once. Sample: PBMCs or a T cell subset sorted from them (not recorded which). The receptors originated from a man in his late teens or twenties who had mild COVID-19 (a few samples of this study predate the infection). Cell type and time point are not known.

There are a few counts of this clonotype. The V gene is TRBV7-2, the J gene TRBJ1-2, with D maybe TRBD1 (5 bases). The length of the CDR3 is 13 residues. V was cut by 1 base and J by 8 bases, with 11 bases left in between. Germline values: CDR1 SGHTA, CDR2 FQGNSA. The CDR3 nucleotides are TGTGCCAGCAGCTTAGAGTGGCAGGGCGGCTACACCTTC. Its protein is CASSLEWQGGYTF.

This clonotype was detected many times. The chain employs TRBV7-8 and TRBJ1-1; D gene ambiguous. CDR1 and CDR2 (germline): SGHVS, FQNEAQ. The CDR3 has 14 amino acids. V lost 4 bases and J 6 bases, leaving 15 bases between the germline ends. The CDR3 region has the DNA TGTGCCAGCAGCTCCTACAGCGTAAAACCTGAAGCTTTCTTT. Residues: CASSSYSVKPEAFF.

This clonotype has a count of ten or more. The chain couples TRBV12-3 or TRBV12-4 to TRBJ2-2; TRBD1 matches at 9 bases. J gave up 2 bases and V 10 bases, and 5 bases lay outside the gene matches. The CDR3 contains 14 residues. This CDR3 is CANAGQGNTGELFF. For the CDR3, the DNA is TGTGCCAACGCGGGACAGGGTAACACCGGGGAGCTGTTTTTT.

This clonotype has just a few counts. The V call is TRBV12-3 or TRBV12-4, the J call TRBJ1-1; D is uncertain. With 7 bases removed from V and 4 bases from J, the gap between germline ends came to 13 bases. This CDR3 is 13 amino acids long. CDR3 bases: TGTGCCAGCACCCTGTCTCGGAGCACTGAAGCTTTCTTT. Its protein product is CASTLSRSTEAFF.

In this sample, this clonotype turned up a few times. The V gene is TRBV5-4, the J gene TRBJ2-3, with D perhaps matching TRBD1 (6 bases). Per the germline V gene, CDR1 is SGHNT and CDR2 is YYREEE (reference sequence). V gave up 0 bases and J gave up 2 bases, with 10 bases separating them. CDR3 length: 15 residues. CDR3 in amino acids: CASSLAGALTDTQYF. CDR3 sequence (DNA): TGTGCCAGCAGCTTGGCAGGGGCCCTCACAGATACGCAGTATTTT.

This clonotype was counted ten times or more. This rearrangement joins TRBV7-9 to TRBJ1-4; D is uncertain. Deletions cut 0 bases from V and 8 bases from J, with 7 bases between. This CDR3 comprises 13 residues. Per germline, CDR1 SEHNR and CDR2 FQNEAQ (reference sequence). DNA for the CDR3: TGTGCCAGCAGCTTAGCGGTGGGGGAAAAACTGTTTTTT. This encodes CASSLAVGEKLFF. Supplemented by reference TRBV7-9 and TRBJ1-4, the full variable domain reads DTGVSQNPRHKITKRGQNVTFRCDPISEHNRLYWYRQTLGQGPEFLTYFQNEAQLEKSRLLSDRFSAERPKGSFSTLEIQRTEQGDSAMYLCASSLAVGEKLFFGSGTQLSVL.

The gene calls are TRBV10-3 and TRBJ1-2, with a weak D call TRBD1 (6 bases). Germline V gene data show CDR1 as ENHRY and CDR2 as SYGVKD. CDR3 length equals 13 residues. V was cut by 7 bases and J by 2 bases, with 11 bases left in between. The CDR3 region has the DNA TGTGCCATCACGGCCAGGGGAAACTATGGCTACACCTTC. Amino acid sequence: CAITARGNYGYTF.

V and J are TRBV12-3 or TRBV12-4 and TRBJ2-5; D possibly corresponds to TRBD2 (7 bases). The CDR3 spans 16 residues. V shed 3 bases and J shed 0 bases, with 14 bases lying between them. For the CDR3, the DNA is TGTGCCAGCAGTTTCGGCGGGGGCGCCGACCAAGAGACCCAGTACTTC. Translation: CASSFGGGADQETQYF.

V gene TRBV18 combines with J gene TRBJ1-1; D uncertain. Trimming took 6 bases from V and 3 from J, leaving 14 bases between them. This CDR3 has 14 residues. Per germline, CDR1 KGHSH and CDR2 LQKENI. The CDR3 sequence: CASSVEILDTEAFF. CDR3 sequence (DNA): TGTGCCAGCTCCGTGGAGATTTTGGACACTGAAGCTTTCTTT.

The chain recombines TRBV6-5 with TRBJ1-5; D may be TRBD1 (6 bases). Germline V gives CDR1 MNHEY, CDR2 SVGAGI. V dropped 0 bases and J dropped 6 bases, with 12 bases sitting between them. The CDR3 totals 15 residues. The CDR3 loop is CASSYSAGERQPQHF. The CDR3 DNA is TGTGCCAGCAGTTACTCGGCAGGGGAGCGTCAGCCCCAGCATTTT.

This clonotype was observed a few times. V gene TRBV30 combines with J gene TRBJ2-7; perhaps D is TRBD1 or TRBD2 (6 bases each). Germline CDR1 GTSNPN, CDR2 SVGIG (reference sequence). With 2 bases removed from V and 2 bases from J, the gap between germline ends came to 19 bases. The CDR3 is 16 amino acids. The CDR3 nucleotides are TGTGCCTGGAGTTTAAGGGGGGCCGATTTAACCTACGAGCAGTACTTC. Translation gives CAWSLRGADLTYEQYF.

A few counts support this clonotype. DNA of the CDR3: TGCGCCAGCAGCAGCGGACAGGTTGGTCTCACAGATACGCAGTATTTT. Its translation: CASSSGQVGLTDTQYF. This chain connects TRBV5-1 to TRBJ2-3; 7 nucleotides agree with TRBD1. This CDR3 region has 16 residues. Per the germline V gene, CDR1 is SGHRS and CDR2 is YFSETQ. J gave up 2 bases and V 4 bases, and 10 bases lay outside the gene matches.

This clonotype was counted between two and nine times. The chain uses TRBV6-5 and TRBJ1-2; D not resolved. Between the trimmed V and J ends, which lost 0 bases and 0 bases, there was a span of 5 bases. The CDR3 extends over 14 amino acids. The V gene's germline CDR1 is MNHEY and CDR2 SVGAGI. Here the CDR3 DNA reads TGTGCCAGCAGTTACTCAGGGACTAACTATGGCTACACCTTC. It specifies CASSYSGTNYGYTF.

This clonotype was counted a few times. The chain uses TRBV6-1 and TRBJ1-1, with D perhaps matching TRBD1 (5 bases). This CDR3 comprises 15 residues. The V gene's germline CDR1 is MNHNS and CDR2 SASEGT. Trimming pared 10 bases from V and 4 bases from J, leaving 22 bases between. CDR3 sequence (DNA): TGTGCCACCTTCCCCGGGGCGGACGGCGCCACTGAAGCTTTCTTT. Translating it yields CATFPGADGATEAFF.

V is TRBV7-8 and J is TRBJ2-7, with a weak D call TRBD2 (8 bases). This CDR3 contains 13 residues. Deletions cut 5 bases from V and 7 bases from J, with 15 bases between. Germline values: CDR1 SGHVS, CDR2 FQNEAQ. The CDR3, as DNA: TGTGCCAGCAGCCCGGGAGGGACAGCTGAGCAGTACGTC. This sequence encodes CASSPGGTAEQYV.

This chain links TRBV6-5 with TRBJ2-5; a weak D match, TRBD2 (7 bases). Trimming pared 6 bases from V and 5 bases from J, leaving 22 bases between. This CDR3 contains 16 residues. Per the germline V gene, CDR1 is MNHEY and CDR2 is SVGAGI. This CDR3 is CASRRGASGWGETQYF. For the CDR3, the DNA is TGTGCCAGCAGACGGGGGGCGAGCGGGTGGGGGGAGACCCAGTACTTC.

This chain uses TRBV7-2 with TRBJ2-1; D could derive from TRBD1 or TRBD2 (5 bases each). The ends were cut back, 6 bases at V and 0 bases at J, with 9 bases in the middle. This CDR3 is built from 14 residues. Germline CDR1 SGHTA, CDR2 FQGNSA. The DNA for the CDR3 is TGTGCCAGCAGGCCCGGGGCCTCCTACAATGAGCAGTTCTTC. Protein: CASRPGASYNEQFF.

This clonotype has more than one count but fewer than ten. This sequence joins TRBV10-3 and TRBJ1-3, with 8 bases fitting TRBD1. V was pared by 9 bases and J by 5 bases, with 9 bases of the junction left unmatched. Germline-derived CDR1 and CDR2 are ENHRY and SYGVKD. This CDR3 is 14 amino acids long. The DNA for the CDR3 is TGTGCCATACGACAGGGGTCTTTTCGAAACACCATATATTTT. It codes for CAIRQGSFRNTIYF.

The rearrangement links TRBV7-2 to TRBJ2-7; D is undetermined. CDR1 and CDR2 (germline): SGHTA, FQGNSA. V was cut by 5 bases and J by 9 bases, with 14 bases left in between. This CDR3 comprises 12 residues. The CDR3 DNA reads TGTGCCAGCAGCCCCTCCCCCCCCGGGCAGTACTTC. As protein: CASSPSPPGQYF.

The table lists this clonotype with a few counts. The chain employs TRBV9 and TRBJ1-4, with 7 bases that match TRBD1. The germline V gene encodes CDR1 SGDLS and CDR2 YYNGEE. The V gene end was trimmed by 4 bases and the J gene end by 5 bases; junction bases not matched to a gene: 8. The CDR3 extends over 15 amino acids. CDR3 DNA: TGTGCCAGCAGCCGCCACAGGGGACAAAATGAAAAACTGTTTTTT. Translation: CASSRHRGQNEKLFF.

This clonotype appeared many times. The chain recombines TRBV7-2 with TRBJ1-2, with D unresolved. This CDR3 is 13 amino acids long. Germline assignment: CDR1 SGHTA and CDR2 FQGNSA. Deletions cut 2 bases from V and 6 bases from J, with 10 bases between. The CDR3 DNA follows: TGTGCCAGCAGCTTATGGGGAGGTCATGGCTACACCTTC. Translated: CASSLWGGHGYTF.

The V and J genes are TRBV10-3 and TRBJ2-1, with 9 bases fitting TRBD2. This CDR3 has 15 residues. The junction had 7 bases not matched to a gene; V was cut back by 6 bases and J by 4 bases. Looked up from germline, CDR1 is ENHRY and CDR2 is SYGVKD. The CDR3, as DNA: TGTGCCATCAGCGAAGGTCTAGCGGGGTACAATGAGCAGTTCTTC. Its protein product is CAISEGLAGYNEQFF.

This clonotype was recorded a few times. The chain couples TRBV5-6 to TRBJ2-2; no reliable D call. The CDR3 length is 14 residues. The germline CDR1 and CDR2 sequences are SGHDT and YYEEEE. V lost 0 bases and J lost 1, with 4 bases in between. CDR3 region: CASSLERNTGELFF. Written as DNA, the CDR3 is TGTGCCAGCAGCTTGGAGCGGAACACCGGGGAGCTGTTTTTT. Full variable domain (rest looked up from reference TRBV5-6 and TRBJ2-2): DAGVTQSPTHLIKTRGQQVTLRCSPKSGHDTVSWYQQALGQGPQFIFQYYEEEERQRGNFPDRFSGHQFPNYSSELNVNALLLGDSALYLCASSLERNTGELFFGEGSRLTVL.

The rearrangement joins TRBV7-3 to TRBJ2-5; 11 bases agree with TRBD2. V lost 2 bases, J lost 5 bases, and 4 bases stayed unmatched. The germline V gene encodes CDR1 SGHTA and CDR2 FQGTGA. CDR3 length: 15 amino acids. CDR3 protein: CASSLGTSGGETQYF. CDR3 nucleotides: TGTGCCAGCAGCTTAGGGACTAGCGGTGGGGAGACCCAGTACTTC.

This clonotype was seen only a few times. The rearrangement links TRBV20-1 to TRBJ2-3; the D is unclear. This CDR3 is 13 amino acids long. Germline-derived CDR1 and CDR2 are DFQATT and SNEGSKA (reference sequence). With 1 base removed from V and 4 bases from J, the gap between germline ends came to 9 bases. CDR3 nucleotides: TGCAGTGCTAGAGCGCAGGTACCAGATACGCAGTATTTT. It encodes CSARAQVPDTQYF.

The V call is TRBV6-2 or TRBV6-3, the J call TRBJ2-7; D ambiguous. Germline CDR1 is MNHEY and CDR2 is SVGEGT. V lost 5 bases and J 6 bases, leaving 5 bases between the germline ends. This CDR3 is built from 10 residues. Here the CDR3 reads CASSPCEQYV. In DNA form, the CDR3 reads TGTGCCAGCAGTCCTTGCGAGCAGTACGTC.

This chain connects TRBV30 to TRBJ2-1; D remains unclear. V was pared by 1 base and J by 8 bases, with 12 bases between. The CDR3 extends over 13 amino acids. Looked up from germline, CDR1 is GTSNPN and CDR2 is SVGIG (reference sequence). CDR3 in amino acids: CAWSADHSHEQFF. The CDR3 nucleotides are TGTGCCTGGAGTGCAGACCATAGCCATGAGCAGTTCTTC.

The table lists this clonotype with many counts. The chain recombines TRBV11-2 with TRBJ2-1, with a possible D match to TRBD2 (5 bases). Germline values: CDR1 SGHAT, CDR2 FQNNGV. The CDR3 contains 15 residues. Trimming pared 5 bases from V and 3 bases from J, leaving 14 bases between. The CDR3 sequence is CASSLEGFGYNEQFF. CDR3 coding DNA: TGTGCCAGCAGCCTCGAGGGTTTTGGCTACAATGAGCAGTTCTTC.

The chain links TRBV5-6 to TRBJ2-7; tentatively, D is TRBD1 (5 bases). The CDR3 sequence is 12 residues long. In germline, CDR1 is SGHDT, CDR2 YYEEEE. V dropped 4 bases and J dropped 0 bases, with 5 bases sitting between them. CDR3 in amino acids: CASSQGSYEQYV. The CDR3 DNA reads as TGTGCCAGCAGCCAGGGCTCCTACGAGCAGTACGTC.